This T cell receptor (beta chain) originates from a study of blood T cells in healthy people across ages (dated by TCRdb to 2013 to 2016). Study-level background: In model experiments, template switching captured roughly one uniquely barcoded TCR beta cDNA molecule for every two T cells. The donors were split into four age groups: young (average roughly 15 years), middle-aged (roughly 42), aged (62) and long-lived (over 75). Using deep sequencing normalized with unique cDNA molecular identifiers, the study measured how TCR beta repertoire diversity changes with age. For two donors (one aged 18 to 30 and one aged 80 or older), the study analyzed two additional independent replicas of 1 million unique cDNA reads from the same blood draw. To avoid experimental bias, donors of different ages were spread randomly across the sequencing lanes.

The 39 donors, aged 6 to 90 years, were systemically healthy Caucasian individuals from Russia. Each donor gave 8 to 10 milliliters of peripheral blood, drawn into EDTA-treated Vacutainer tubes. PBMCs were isolated by Ficoll-Paque density-gradient centrifugation, with at least 6.5 million obtained per sample. Total RNA was extracted from PBMCs with Trizol reagent, with at least 5.5 micrograms obtained per sample. For every donor, flow cytometry on a PBMC aliquot measured the percentage of naive CD45RAhigh/CD27high T cells. Worth noting for this clonotype: Its antigen is not yet known. Base qualities are not recorded, but no much larger clone differs from it by a single base.

On the study overall, not on this receptor specifically: Estimates of total diversity based on one million sequenced T cells were considered lower bounds and underestimates. Donor CMV infection status was unknown, potentially confounding age-related changes in expanded clonotypes. Compared with the aged group, more naive CD4+ T cells, fewer expanded clones and increased TCR diversity were shown by the long-lived group, suggesting age selection. The percentage of naive T cells measured by flow cytometry correlated strongly with observed TCR beta diversity. Bulk unsorted PBMC profiling prevented conclusive comparison of naive and antigen-experienced compartments. As age increased, observed TCR beta diversity per million T cells dropped in a roughly linear way, and a significant reduction was already evident by age 40.

Library preparation was by 5' RACE. For sequencing, an Illumina HiSeq 2500 was employed. A second about 7 to 12 cycle PCR used a sample-barcoded 5' primer and a J-beta primer mix. Each TCR beta cDNA molecule received a unique molecular identifier from a template-switch 5' adaptor carrying 12 random nucleotides. At least 2.5 million CDR3-containing paired-end reads were obtained from each sample. All of the RNA was converted into first-strand cDNA using the Mint cDNA synthesis kit, with a TRBC-specific oligonucleotide serving as the primer. After uracil-DNA glycosylase treatment, a first 18-cycle PCR used universal primers M1SS and BC2_uni_R on all cDNA. As for the original processing: Normalization of each sample was performed by random selection of 1 million high-quality reads, each carrying a distinct molecular identifier. Instead of being binned into consensus sequences, reads with shared molecular identifiers were discarded. MiTCR, run with a Q25 quality threshold and the strictest error-elimination algorithm, handled CDR3 identification, clonotype clustering and error correction. A nonparametric unseen species model using Euler transformation provided a lower-bound estimate of total TCR beta diversity. Clones were called with MiXCR by TCRdb after fastp trimmed the public reads at Q25, and only in-frame beta chains were retained. CDR3 protein duplicates are merged, each entry listing the most common genes and DNA. TCRdb assigned the V and J calls; the authors' analysis was not used. This sample comprises 850,000 to 1,000,000 distinct CDR3 sequences, roughly 50% of them detected only once. Jointly, the top ten make up around an eighth of the sample.

This clonotype was obtained from a man younger than 45 in good health. The specimen sequenced was blood.

Here is the DNA: TGTGCCAGCAGCGACGGACTAGCGGGGAGCACAGATACGCAGTATTTT. Translated, it gives CASSDGLAGSTDTQYF. The sequence links TRBV7-2 to TRBJ2-3; a stretch of 12 junction bases matches TRBD2. The CDR3 goes from the cysteine to the phenylalanine over 16 residues. Only the CDR3 part of the read is kept: 48 bases, read in frame from the first base. The germline V gene sets CDR1 to SGHTA and CDR2 to FQGNSA. V loses 5 bases at its end and J loses 0 bases; junction bases beyond the gene matches: 3.